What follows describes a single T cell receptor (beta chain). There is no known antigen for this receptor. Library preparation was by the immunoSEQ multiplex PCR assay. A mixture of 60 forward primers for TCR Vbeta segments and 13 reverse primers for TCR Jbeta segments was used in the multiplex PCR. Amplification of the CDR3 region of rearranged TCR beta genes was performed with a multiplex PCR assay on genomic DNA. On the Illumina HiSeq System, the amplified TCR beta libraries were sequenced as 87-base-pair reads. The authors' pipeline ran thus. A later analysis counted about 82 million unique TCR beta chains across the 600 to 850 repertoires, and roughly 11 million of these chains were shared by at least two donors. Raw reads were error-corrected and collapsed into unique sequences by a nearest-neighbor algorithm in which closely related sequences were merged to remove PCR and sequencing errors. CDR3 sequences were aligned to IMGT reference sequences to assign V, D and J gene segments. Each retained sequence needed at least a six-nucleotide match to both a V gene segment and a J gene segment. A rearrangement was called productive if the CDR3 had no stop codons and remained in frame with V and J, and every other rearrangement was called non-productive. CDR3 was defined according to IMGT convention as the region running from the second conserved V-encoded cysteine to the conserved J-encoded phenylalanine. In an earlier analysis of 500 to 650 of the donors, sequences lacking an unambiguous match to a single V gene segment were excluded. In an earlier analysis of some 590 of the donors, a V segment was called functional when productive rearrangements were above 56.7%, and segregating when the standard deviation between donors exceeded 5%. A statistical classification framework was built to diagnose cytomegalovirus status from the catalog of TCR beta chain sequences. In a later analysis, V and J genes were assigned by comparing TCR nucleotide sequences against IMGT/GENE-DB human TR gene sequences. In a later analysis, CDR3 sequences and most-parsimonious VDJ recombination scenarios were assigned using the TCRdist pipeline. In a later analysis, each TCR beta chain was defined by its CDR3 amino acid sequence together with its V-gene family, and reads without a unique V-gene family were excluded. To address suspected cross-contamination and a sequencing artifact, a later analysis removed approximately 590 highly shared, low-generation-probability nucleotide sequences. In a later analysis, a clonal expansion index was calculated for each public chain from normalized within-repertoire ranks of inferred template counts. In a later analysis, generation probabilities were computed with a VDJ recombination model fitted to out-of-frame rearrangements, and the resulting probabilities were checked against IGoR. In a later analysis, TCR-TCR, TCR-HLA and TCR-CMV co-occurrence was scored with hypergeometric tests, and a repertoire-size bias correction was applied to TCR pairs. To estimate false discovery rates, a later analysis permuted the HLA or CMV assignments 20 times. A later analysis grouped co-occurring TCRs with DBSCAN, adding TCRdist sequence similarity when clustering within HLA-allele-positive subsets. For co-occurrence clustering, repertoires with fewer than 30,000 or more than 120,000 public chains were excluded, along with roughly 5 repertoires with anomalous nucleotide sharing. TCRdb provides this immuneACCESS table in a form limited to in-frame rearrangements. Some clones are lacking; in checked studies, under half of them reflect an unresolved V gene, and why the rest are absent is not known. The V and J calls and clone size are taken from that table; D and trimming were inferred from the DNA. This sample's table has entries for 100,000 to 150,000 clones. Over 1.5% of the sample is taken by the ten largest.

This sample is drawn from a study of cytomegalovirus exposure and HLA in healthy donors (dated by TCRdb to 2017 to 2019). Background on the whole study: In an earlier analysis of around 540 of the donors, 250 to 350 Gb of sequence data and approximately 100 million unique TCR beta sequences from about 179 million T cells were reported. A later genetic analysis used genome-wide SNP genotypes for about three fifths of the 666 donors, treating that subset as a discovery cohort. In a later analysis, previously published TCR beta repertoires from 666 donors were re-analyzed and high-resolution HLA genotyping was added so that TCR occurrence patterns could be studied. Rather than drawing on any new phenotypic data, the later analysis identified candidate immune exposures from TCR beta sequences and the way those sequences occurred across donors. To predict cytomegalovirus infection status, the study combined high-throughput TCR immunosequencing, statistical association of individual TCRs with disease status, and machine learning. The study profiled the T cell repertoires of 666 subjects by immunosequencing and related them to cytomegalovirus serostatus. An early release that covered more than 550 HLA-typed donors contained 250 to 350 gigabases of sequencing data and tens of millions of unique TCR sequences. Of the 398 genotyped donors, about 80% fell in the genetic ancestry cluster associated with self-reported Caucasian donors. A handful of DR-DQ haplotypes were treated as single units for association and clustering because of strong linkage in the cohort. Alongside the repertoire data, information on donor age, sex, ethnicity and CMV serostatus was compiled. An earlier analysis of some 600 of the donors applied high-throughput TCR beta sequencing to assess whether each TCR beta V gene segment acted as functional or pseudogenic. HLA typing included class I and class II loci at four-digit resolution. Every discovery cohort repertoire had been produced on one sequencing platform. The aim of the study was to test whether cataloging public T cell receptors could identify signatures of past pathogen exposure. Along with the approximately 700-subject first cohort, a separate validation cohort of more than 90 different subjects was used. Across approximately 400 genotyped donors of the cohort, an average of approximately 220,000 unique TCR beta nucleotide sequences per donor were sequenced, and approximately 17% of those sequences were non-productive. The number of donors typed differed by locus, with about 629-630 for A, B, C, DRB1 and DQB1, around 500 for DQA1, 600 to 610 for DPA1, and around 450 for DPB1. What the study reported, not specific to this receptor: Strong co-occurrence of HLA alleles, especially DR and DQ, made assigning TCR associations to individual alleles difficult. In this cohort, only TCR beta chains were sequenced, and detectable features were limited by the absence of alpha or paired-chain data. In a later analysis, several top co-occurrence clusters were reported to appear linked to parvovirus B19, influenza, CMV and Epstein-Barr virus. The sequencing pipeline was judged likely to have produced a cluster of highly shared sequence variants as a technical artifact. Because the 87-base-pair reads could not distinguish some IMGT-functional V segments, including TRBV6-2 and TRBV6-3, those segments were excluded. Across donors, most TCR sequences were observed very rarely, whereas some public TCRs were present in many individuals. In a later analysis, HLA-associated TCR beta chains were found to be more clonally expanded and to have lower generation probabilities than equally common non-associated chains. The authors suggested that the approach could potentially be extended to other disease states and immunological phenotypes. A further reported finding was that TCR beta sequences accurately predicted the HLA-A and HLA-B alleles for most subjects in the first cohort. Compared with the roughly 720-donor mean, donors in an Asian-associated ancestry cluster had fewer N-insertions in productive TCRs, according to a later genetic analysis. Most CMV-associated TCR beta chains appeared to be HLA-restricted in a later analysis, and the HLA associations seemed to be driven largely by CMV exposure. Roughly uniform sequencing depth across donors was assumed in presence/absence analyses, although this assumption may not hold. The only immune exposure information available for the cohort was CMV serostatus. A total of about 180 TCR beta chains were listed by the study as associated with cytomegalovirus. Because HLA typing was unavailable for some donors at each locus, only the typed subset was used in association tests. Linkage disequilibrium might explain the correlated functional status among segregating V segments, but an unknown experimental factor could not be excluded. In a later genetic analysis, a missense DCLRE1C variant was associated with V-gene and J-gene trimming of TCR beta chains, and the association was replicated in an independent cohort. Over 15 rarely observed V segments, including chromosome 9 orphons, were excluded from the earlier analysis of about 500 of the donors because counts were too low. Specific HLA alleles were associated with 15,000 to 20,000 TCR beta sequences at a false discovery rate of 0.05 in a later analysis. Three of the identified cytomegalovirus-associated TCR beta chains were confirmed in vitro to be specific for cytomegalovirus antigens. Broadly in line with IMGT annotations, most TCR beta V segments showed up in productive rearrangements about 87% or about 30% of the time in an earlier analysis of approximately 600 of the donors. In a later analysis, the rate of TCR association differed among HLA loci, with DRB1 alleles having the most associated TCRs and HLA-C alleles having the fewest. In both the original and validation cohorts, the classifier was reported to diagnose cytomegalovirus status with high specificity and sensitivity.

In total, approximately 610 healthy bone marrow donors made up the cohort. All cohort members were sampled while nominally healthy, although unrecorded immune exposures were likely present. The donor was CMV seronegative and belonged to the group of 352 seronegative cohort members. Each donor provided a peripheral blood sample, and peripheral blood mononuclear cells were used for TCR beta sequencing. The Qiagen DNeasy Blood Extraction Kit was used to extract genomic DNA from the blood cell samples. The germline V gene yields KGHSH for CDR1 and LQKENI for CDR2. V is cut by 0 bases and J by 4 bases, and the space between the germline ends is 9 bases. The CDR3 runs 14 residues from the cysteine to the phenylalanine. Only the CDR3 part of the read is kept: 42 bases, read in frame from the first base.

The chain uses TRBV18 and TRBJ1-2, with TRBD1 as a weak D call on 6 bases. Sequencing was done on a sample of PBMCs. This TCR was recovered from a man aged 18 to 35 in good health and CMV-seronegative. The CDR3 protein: CASSPPQGIYGYTF. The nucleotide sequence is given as TGTGCCAGCTCACCACCGCAGGGGATCTATGGCTACACCTTC.